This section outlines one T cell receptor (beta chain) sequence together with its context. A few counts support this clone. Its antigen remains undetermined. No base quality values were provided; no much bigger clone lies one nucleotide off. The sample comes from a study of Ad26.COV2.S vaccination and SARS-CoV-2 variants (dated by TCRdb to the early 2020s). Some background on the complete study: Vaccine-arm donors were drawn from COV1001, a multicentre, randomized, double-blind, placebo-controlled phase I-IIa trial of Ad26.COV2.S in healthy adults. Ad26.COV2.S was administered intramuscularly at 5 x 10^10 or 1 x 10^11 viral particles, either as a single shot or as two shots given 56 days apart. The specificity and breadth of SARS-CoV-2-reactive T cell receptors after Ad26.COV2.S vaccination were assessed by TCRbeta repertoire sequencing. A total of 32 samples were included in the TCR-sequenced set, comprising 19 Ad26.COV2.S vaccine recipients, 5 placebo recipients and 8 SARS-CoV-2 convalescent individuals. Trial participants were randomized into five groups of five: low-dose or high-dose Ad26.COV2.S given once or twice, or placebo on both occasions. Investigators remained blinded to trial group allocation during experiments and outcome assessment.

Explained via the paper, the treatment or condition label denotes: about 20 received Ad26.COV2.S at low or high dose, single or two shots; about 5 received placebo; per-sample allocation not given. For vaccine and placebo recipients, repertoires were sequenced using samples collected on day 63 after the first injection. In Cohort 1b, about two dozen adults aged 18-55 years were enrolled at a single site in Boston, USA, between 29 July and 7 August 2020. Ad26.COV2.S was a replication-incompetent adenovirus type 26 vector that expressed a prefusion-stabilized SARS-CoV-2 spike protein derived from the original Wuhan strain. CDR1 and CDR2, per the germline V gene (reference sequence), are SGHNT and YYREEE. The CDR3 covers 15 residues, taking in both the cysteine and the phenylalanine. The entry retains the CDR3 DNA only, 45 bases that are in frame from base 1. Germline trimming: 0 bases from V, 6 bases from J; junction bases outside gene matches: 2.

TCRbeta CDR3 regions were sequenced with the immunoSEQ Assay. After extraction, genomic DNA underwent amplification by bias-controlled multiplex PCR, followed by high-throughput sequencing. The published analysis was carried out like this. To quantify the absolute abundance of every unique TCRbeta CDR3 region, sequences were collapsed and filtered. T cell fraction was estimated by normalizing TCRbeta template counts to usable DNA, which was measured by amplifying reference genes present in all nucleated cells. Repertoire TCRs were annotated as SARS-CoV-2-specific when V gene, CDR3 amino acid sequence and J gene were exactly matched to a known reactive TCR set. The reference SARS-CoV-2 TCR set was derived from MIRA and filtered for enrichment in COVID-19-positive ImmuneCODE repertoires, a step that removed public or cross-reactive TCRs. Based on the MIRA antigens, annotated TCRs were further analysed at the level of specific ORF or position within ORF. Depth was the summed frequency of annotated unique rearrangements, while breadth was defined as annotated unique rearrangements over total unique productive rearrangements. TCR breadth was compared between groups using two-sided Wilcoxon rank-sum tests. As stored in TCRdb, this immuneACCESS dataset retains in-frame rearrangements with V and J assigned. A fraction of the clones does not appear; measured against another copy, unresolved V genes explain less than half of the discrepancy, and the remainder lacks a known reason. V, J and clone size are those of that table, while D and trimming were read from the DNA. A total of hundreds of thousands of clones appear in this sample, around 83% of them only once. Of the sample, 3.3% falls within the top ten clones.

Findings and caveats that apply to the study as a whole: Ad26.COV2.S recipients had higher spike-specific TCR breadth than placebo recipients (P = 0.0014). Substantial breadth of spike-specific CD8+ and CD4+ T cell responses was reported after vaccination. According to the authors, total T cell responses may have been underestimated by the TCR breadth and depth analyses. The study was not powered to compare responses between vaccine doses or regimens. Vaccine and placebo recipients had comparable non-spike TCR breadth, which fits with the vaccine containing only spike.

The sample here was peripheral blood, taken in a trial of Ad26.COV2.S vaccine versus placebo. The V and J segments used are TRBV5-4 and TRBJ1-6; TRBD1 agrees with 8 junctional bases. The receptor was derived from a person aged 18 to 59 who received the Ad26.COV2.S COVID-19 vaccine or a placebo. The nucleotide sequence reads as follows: TGTGCCAGCAGCTTGGGGACAGGGAGTAATTCACCCCTCCACTTT. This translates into CASSLGTGSNSPLHF.